The rows below give T cell receptor beta chains drawn from one sample of a study of chemoradiotherapy in HPV16-positive cancers. Measured with immunoSEQ multiplex PCR; TCRdb has only the in-frame clones, and not every one. The table includes under 15,000 clones, 60% to 80% detected once. Collection of the sample occurred from a patient who underwent chemoradiotherapy. These receptors came from a human donor with HPV-associated anogenital cancer. The CDR3 runs from the conserved cysteine through the conserved F or W. The D gene is left open where the match is weak. Expanded clones get a size class; other rows say once, few or many, or leave the size out.

d_call: .
j_call: TRBJ1-1
v_call: TRBV7-7
clone_size: few
cdr3_nt: TGTGCTAGCAGCTTAGTTCAGGGTTCTGAAGCTTTCTTT
cdr3_aa: CASSLVQGSEAFF

d_call: .
j_call: TRBJ1-4
v_call: TRBV19
clone_size: .
cdr3_nt: TGTGCCAGTAGTATCGAGGGGAGCCGAGAAAAACTGTTTTTT
cdr3_aa: CASSIEGSREKLFF

d_call: .
j_call: TRBJ1-1
v_call: TRBV9
clone_size: once
cdr3_nt: TGTGCCAGCAGCCCCACCACGAACACTGAAGCTTTCTTT
cdr3_aa: CASSPTTNTEAFF

d_call: .
j_call: TRBJ1-2
v_call: TRBV18
clone_size: .
cdr3_nt: TGTGCCACGTCCCCCGAGACAGTTCTTTATGGCTACACCTTC
cdr3_aa: CATSPETVLYGYTF

d_call: .
j_call: TRBJ2-5
v_call: TRBV5-1
clone_size: once
cdr3_nt: TGCGCCAGCAGCTTGGGGGGAAACCAAGAGACCCAGTACTTC
cdr3_aa: CASSLGGNQETQYF

d_call: .
j_call: TRBJ1-2
v_call: TRBV2
clone_size: .
cdr3_nt: TGTGCCAGCATGGGAGAACCCTATGGCTACACCTTC
cdr3_aa: CASMGEPYGYTF

d_call: TRBD2
j_call: TRBJ2-3
v_call: TRBV4-3
clone_size: large
cdr3_nt: TGCGCCAGCAGCCAAGGCCACGCGGGGGGGCGAGGTACGCAGTATTTT
cdr3_aa: CASSQGHAGGRGTQYF

d_call: .
j_call: TRBJ2-7
v_call: TRBV5-1
clone_size: .
cdr3_nt: TGCGCCAGCAGCTTTTCGATGGGGGGCTCCTCCTCCTACGAGCAGTACTTC
cdr3_aa: CASSFSMGGSSSYEQYF

d_call: TRBD2
j_call: TRBJ2-5
v_call: TRBV4-2
clone_size: .
cdr3_nt: TGTGCCAGCAGCCCCGGGGGTAGCGGGGGGTCGGAGACCCAGTACTTC
cdr3_aa: CASSPGGSGGSETQYF

d_call: TRBD2
j_call: TRBJ2-7
v_call: TRBV27
clone_size: .
cdr3_nt: TGTGCCAGCAGACCGGGGGGTACCTACGAGCAGTACTTC
cdr3_aa: CASRPGGTYEQYF

d_call: TRBD2
j_call: TRBJ2-3
v_call: TRBV30
clone_size: .
cdr3_nt: TGTGCCTGGAGTCTAGCGGGGAGCACAGATACGCAGTATTTT
cdr3_aa: CAWSLAGSTDTQYF

d_call: .
j_call: TRBJ2-2
v_call: TRBV19
clone_size: .
cdr3_nt: TGTGCCAGTCGGAATGGGGGACTGGGAGAGACCGGGGAGCTGTTTTTT
cdr3_aa: CASRNGGLGETGELFF

d_call: .
j_call: TRBJ2-1
v_call: TRBV27
clone_size: .
cdr3_nt: TGTGCCAGCAGTCCCCAAGTAGAGGGGTTGGTCTTCAATGAGCAGTTCTTC
cdr3_aa: CASSPQVEGLVFNEQFF

d_call: TRBD1
j_call: TRBJ2-2
v_call: TRBV19
clone_size: .
cdr3_nt: TGTGCCAGTAGTATTCAGGGGCAGGGGGCGAACACCGGGGAGCTGTTTTTT
cdr3_aa: CASSIQGQGANTGELFF

d_call: TRBD1
j_call: TRBJ1-6
v_call: TRBV6-5
clone_size: .
cdr3_nt: TGTGCCAGCACTATGGGACAGGCGAATTCACCCCTCCACTTT
cdr3_aa: CASTMGQANSPLHF

d_call: .
j_call: TRBJ1-1
v_call: TRBV7-8
clone_size: .
cdr3_nt: TGTGCCAGCAGCTTTGCCGGGAACACTGAAGCTTTCTTT
cdr3_aa: CASSFAGNTEAFF

d_call: TRBD1
j_call: TRBJ1-2
v_call: TRBV14
clone_size: .
cdr3_nt: TGTGCCAGCAGCCCCACAGGGGGCGGATATGGCTACACCTTC
cdr3_aa: CASSPTGGGYGYTF

d_call: TRBD1
j_call: TRBJ1-5
v_call: TRBV15
clone_size: .
cdr3_nt: TGTGCCACCAGCAGAGAGCCAGGGGGGGATCAGCCCCAGCATTTT
cdr3_aa: CATSREPGGDQPQHF

d_call: TRBD1
j_call: TRBJ1-6
v_call: TRBV7-9
clone_size: .
cdr3_nt: TGTGCCAGCAGCGTAACAGGGGGACAGGGTAATTCACCCCTCCACTTT
cdr3_aa: CASSVTGGQGNSPLHF

d_call: .
j_call: TRBJ1-4
v_call: TRBV29-1
clone_size: .
cdr3_nt: TGCAGCGTTCTTAGTAACACTGAAGGGGAAAAACTGTTTTTT
cdr3_aa: CSVLSNTEGEKLFF